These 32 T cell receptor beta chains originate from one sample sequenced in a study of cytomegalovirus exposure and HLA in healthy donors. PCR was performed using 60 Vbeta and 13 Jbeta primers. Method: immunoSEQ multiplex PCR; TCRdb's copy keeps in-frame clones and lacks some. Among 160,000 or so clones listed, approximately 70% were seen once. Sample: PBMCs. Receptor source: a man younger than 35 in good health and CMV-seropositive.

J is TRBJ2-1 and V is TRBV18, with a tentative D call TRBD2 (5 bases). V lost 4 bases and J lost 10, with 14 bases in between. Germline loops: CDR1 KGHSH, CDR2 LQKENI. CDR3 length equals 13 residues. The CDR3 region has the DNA TGTGCCAGCTCACGACTAACCTCTGGGGAGCAGTTCTTC. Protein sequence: CASSRLTSGEQFF. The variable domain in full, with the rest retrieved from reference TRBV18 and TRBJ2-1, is NAGVMQNPRHLVRRRGQEARLRCSPMKGHSHVYWYRQLPEEGLKFMVYLQKENIIDESGMPKERFSAEFPKEGPSILRIQQVVRGDSAAYFCASSRLTSGEQFFGPGTRLTVL.

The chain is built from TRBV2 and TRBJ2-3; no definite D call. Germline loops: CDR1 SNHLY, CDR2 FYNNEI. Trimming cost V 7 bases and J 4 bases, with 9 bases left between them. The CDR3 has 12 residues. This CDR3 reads CASNMPPDTQYF. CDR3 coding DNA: TGTGCCAGCAACATGCCCCCAGATACGCAGTATTTT. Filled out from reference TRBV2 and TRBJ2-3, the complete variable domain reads EPEVTQTPSHQVTQMGQEVILRCVPISNHLYFYWYRQILGQKVEFLVSFYNNEISEKSEIFDDQFSVERPDGSNFTLKIRSTKLEDSAMYFCASNMPPDTQYFGPGTRLTVL.

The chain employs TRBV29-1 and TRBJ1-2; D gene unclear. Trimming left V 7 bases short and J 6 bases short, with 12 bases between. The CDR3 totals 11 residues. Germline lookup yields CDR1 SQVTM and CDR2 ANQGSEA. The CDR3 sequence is CSGALVNGYTF. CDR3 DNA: TGCAGCGGGGCGCTGGTTAATGGCTACACCTTC.

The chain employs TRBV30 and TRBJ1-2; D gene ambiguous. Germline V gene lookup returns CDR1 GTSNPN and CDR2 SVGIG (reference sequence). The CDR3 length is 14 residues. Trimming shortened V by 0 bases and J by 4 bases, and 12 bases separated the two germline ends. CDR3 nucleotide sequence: TGTGCCTGGAGTGTAAAACCCCGCGGCTATGGCTACACCTTC. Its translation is CAWSVKPRGYGYTF.

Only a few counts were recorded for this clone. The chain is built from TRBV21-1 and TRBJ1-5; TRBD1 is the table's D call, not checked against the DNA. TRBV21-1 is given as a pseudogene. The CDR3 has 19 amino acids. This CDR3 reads CASSPTWKAGTGVNQPQHF. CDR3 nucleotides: TGTGCCAGCAGCCCCACCTGGAAGGCCGGGACAGGGGTCAATCAGCCCCAGCATTTT.

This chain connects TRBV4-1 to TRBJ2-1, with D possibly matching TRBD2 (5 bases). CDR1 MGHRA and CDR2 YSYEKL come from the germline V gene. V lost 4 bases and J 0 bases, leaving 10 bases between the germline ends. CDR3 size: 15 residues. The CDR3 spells CASSRAGSSYNEQFF. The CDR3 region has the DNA TGCGCCAGCAGCCGGGCTGGGAGCTCCTACAATGAGCAGTTCTTC.

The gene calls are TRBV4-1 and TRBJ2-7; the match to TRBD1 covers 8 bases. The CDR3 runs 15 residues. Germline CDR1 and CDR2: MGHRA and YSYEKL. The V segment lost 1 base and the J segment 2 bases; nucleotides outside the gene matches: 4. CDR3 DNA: TGCGCCAGCAGCCAAGTCCAGGGGGCAACCTACGAGCAGTACGTC. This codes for CASSQVQGATYEQYV.

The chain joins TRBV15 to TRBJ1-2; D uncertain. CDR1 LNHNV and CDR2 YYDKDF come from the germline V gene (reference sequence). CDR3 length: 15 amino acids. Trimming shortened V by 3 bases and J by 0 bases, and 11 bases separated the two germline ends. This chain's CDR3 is CATSSYRQANYGYTF. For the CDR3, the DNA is TGTGCCACCAGCAGCTACCGACAAGCTAACTATGGCTACACCTTC.

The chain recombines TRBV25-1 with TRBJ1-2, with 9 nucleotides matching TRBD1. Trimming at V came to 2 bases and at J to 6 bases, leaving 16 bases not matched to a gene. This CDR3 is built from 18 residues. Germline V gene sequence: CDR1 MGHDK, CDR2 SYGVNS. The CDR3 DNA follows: TGTGCCAGCAGTGAAAGGGGGGGGACAGGGTCGTTGGAAGATGGCTACACCTTC. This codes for CASSERGGTGSLEDGYTF.

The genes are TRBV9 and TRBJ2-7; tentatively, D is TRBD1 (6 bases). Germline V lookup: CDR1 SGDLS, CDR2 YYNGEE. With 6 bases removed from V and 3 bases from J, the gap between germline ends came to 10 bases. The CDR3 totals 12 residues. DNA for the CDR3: TGTGCCAGCACGGGACACAACTACGAGCAGTACGTC. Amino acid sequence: CASTGHNYEQYV.

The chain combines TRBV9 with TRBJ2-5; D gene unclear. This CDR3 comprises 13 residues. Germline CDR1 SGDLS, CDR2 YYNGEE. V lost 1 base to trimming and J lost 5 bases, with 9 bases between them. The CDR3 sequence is CASSVSQSETQYF. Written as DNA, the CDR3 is TGTGCCAGCAGCGTATCGCAAAGCGAGACCCAGTACTTC.

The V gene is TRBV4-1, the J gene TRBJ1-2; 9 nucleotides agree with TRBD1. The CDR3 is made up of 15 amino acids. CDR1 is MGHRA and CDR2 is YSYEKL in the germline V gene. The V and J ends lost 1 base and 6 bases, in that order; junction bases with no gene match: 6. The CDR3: CASSQGGTGRDGYTF. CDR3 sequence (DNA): TGCGCCAGCAGCCAAGGGGGGACAGGGCGGGATGGCTACACCTTC.

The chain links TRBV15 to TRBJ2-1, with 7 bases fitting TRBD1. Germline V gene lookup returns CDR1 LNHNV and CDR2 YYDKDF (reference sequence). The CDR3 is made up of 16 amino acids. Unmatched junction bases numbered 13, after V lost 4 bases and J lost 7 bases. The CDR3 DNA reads TGTGCCACCAGCACTGGGACAGAAAGTTCTCATAATGAGCAGTTCTTC. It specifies CATSTGTESSHNEQFF.

This CDR3 is CASSPGLAGARDTQYF. In DNA, the CDR3 is TGTGCCAGCTCGCCGGGACTAGCGGGAGCCAGAGATACGCAGTATTTT. The chain employs TRBV18 and TRBJ2-3; 14 positions match TRBD2. CDR1 and CDR2 (germline): KGHSH, LQKENI. The V gene end was trimmed by 6 bases and the J gene end by 5 bases; junction bases not matched to a gene: 7. The CDR3 contains 16 residues.

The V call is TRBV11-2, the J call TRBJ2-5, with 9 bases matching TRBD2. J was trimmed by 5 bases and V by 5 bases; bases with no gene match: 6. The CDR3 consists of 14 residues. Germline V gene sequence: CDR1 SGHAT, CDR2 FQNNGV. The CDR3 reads CASSTGTSWETQYF. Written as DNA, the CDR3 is TGTGCCAGCAGCACCGGGACTAGCTGGGAGACCCAGTACTTC.

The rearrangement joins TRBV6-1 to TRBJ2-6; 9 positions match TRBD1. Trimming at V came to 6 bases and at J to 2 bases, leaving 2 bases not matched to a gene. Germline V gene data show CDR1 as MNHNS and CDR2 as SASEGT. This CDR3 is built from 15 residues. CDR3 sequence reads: CASRTGGTGANVLTF. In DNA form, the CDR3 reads TGTGCCAGCAGGACAGGGGGGACTGGGGCCAACGTCCTGACTTTC.

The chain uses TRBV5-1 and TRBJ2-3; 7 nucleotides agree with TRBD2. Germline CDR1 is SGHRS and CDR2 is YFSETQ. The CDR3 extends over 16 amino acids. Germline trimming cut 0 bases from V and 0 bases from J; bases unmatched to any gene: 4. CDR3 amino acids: CASSLGGRGSTDTQYF. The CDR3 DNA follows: TGCGCCAGCAGCTTGGGCGGGCGGGGGAGCACAGATACGCAGTATTTT.

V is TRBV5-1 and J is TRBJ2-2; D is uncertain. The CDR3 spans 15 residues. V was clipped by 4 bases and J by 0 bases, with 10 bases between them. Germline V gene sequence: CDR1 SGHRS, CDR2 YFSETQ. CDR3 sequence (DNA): TGCGCCAGCAGCCGGAGATCAGCGAACACCGGGGAGCTGTTTTTT. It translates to CASSRRSANTGELFF.

CDR3 sequence reads: CASSETGNNQPQHF. CDR3 DNA sequence: TGTGCCAGCAGCGAAACGGGGAACAATCAGCCCCAGCATTTT. The rearrangement links TRBV9 to TRBJ1-5; no reliable D call. The CDR3 is 14 amino acids. The germline CDR1 and CDR2 sequences are SGDLS and YYNGEE. Between the trimmed V and J ends, which lost 3 bases and 3 bases, there was a span of 10 bases.

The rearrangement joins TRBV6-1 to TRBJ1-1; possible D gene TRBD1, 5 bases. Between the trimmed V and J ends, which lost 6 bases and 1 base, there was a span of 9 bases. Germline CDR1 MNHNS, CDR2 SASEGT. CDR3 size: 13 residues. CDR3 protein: CASSLRENTEAFF. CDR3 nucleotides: TGTGCCAGCAGCCTCAGGGAGAACACTGAAGCTTTCTTT.

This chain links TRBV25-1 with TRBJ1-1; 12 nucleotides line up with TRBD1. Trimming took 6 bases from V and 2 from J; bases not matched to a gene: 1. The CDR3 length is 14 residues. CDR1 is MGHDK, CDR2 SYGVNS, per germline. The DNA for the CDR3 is TGTGCCAGCAGAGGGACAGGGGGCAACACTGAAGCTTTCTTT. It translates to CASRGTGGNTEAFF.

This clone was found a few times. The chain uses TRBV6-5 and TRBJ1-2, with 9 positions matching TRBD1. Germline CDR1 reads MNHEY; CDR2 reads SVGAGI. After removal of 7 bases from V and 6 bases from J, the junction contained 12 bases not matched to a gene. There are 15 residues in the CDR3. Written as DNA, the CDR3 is TGTGCCAGCATTCCTACGATGGGGGACAGGGATGGCTACACCTTC. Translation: CASIPTMGDRDGYTF.

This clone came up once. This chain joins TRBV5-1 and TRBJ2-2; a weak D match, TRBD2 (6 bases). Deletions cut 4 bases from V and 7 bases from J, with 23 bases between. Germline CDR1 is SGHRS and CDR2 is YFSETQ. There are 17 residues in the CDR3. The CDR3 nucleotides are TGCGCCAGCAGCCCCTTTGTGGAGTGGCGGGGCGTCGGGGAGCTGTTTTTT. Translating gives CASSPFVEWRGVGELFF.

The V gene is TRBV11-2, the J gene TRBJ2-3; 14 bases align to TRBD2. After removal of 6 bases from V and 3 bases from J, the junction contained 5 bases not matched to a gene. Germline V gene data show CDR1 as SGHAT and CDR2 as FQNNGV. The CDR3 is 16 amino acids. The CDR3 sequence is CASRTSGGASTDTQYF. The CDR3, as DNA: TGTGCCAGCAGGACTAGCGGGGGGGCCAGTACAGATACGCAGTATTTT.

The CDR3 protein is CASSHATANTEAFF. In DNA form, the CDR3 reads TGCGCCAGCAGCCATGCTACAGCGAACACTGAAGCTTTCTTT. V and J are TRBV4-1 and TRBJ1-1; D not resolved. With 3 bases removed from V and 1 base from J, the gap between germline ends came to 9 bases. This CDR3 has 14 residues. Per the germline V gene, CDR1 is MGHRA and CDR2 is YSYEKL.

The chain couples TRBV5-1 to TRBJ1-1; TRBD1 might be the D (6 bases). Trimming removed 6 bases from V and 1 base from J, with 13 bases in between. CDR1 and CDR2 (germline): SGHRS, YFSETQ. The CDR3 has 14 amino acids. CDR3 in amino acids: CASNPPQGNTEAFF. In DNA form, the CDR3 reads TGCGCCAGCAACCCCCCACAGGGGAACACTGAAGCTTTCTTT.

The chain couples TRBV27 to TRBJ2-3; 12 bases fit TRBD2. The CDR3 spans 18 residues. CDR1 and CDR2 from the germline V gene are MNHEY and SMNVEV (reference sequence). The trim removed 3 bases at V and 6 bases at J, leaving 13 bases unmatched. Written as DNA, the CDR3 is TGTGCCAGCAGTTTCTTCCCCGCTAGCGGGGGGGCCGTGGATACGCAGTATTTT. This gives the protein CASSFFPASGGAVDTQYF.

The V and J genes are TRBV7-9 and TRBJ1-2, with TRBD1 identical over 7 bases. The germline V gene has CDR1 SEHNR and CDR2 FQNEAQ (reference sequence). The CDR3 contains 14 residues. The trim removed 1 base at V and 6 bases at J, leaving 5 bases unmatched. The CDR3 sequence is CASSLEITGDGYTF. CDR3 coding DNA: TGTGCCAGCAGCTTAGAGATAACAGGGGATGGCTACACCTTC.

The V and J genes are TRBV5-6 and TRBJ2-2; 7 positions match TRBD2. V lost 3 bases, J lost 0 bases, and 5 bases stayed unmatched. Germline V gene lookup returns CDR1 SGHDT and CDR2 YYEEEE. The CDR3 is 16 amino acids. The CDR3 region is CASSSPGLANTGELFF. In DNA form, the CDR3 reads TGTGCCAGCAGCTCCCCCGGACTAGCGAACACCGGGGAGCTGTTTTTT.

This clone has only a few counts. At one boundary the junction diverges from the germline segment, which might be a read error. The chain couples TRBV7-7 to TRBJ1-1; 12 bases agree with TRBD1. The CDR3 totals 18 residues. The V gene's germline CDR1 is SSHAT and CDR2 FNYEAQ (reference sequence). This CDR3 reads CASSSATGTGGENTEAFF. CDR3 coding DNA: TGTGCTAGCAGCTCGGCAACCGGGACAGGGGGCGAGAACACTGAAGCTTTCTTT.

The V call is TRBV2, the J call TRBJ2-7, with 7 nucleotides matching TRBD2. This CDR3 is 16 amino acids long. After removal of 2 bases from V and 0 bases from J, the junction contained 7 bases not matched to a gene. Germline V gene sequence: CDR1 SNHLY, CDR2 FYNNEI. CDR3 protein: CASSESAGDLSYEQYV. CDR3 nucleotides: TGTGCCAGCAGTGAATCGGCGGGGGACCTCTCCTACGAGCAGTACGTC.

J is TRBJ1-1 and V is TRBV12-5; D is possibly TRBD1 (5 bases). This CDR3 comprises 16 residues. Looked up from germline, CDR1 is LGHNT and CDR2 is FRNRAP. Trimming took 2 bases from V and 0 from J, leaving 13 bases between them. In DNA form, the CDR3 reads TGTGCTAGTGGTTTGTCCGTCGGGGGTTTGAACACTGAAGCTTTCTTT. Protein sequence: CASGLSVGGLNTEAFF.